These 15 T cell receptor beta chains were all obtained from the same sample, sequenced in a study of shared T cell receptors in the human thymus. TCRdb keeps only in-frame clones here, not all; method: immunoSEQ multiplex PCR. The table has 700,000 or so clones, approximately 85% seen once; the top ten hold 0.0095% to 0.011%. These same records also appear under a second study, on human thymus T cells.

Sequenced: thymocytes. The receptors shown here come from a girl in the first two years of life with a congenital heart defect.

The gene calls are TRBV19 and TRBJ1-5; the match to TRBD1 covers 7 bases. Germline trimming cut 9 bases from V and 0 bases from J; bases unmatched to any gene: 5. The CDR3 totals 14 residues. Germline V gene sequence: CDR1 LNHDA, CDR2 SQIVND (reference sequence). The CDR3 sequence is CASQTGYSNQPQHF. CDR3 bases: TGTGCCAGCCAGACAGGGTATAGCAATCAGCCCCAGCATTTT.

The chain joins TRBV10-3 to TRBJ1-2, with D hard to call. The CDR3 is 11 residues long. Germline lookup yields CDR1 ENHRY and CDR2 SYGVKD. V dropped 3 bases and J dropped 8 bases, with 7 bases sitting between them. CDR3 nucleotides: TGTGCCATCAGTGATGCGAGGGGCTACACCTTC. This sequence encodes CAISDARGYTF.

The chain has TRBV7-2 and TRBJ2-7; D is perhaps TRBD2 (6 bases). CDR1 is SGHTA and CDR2 is FQGNSA in the germline V gene. This CDR3 region has 17 residues. The ends were cut back, 5 bases at V and 1 base at J, with 21 bases in the middle. DNA for the CDR3: TGTGCCAGCAGCCCCGATGGGGGGATCCTCCGTTCCTACGAGCAGTACTTC. Translated: CASSPDGGILRSYEQYF.

The chain couples TRBV19 to TRBJ2-6; 8 bases map to TRBD2. CDR1 LNHDA and CDR2 SQIVND come from the germline V gene (reference sequence). V dropped 7 bases and J dropped 0; count of bases not matched to a gene: 5. This CDR3 comprises 16 residues. The CDR3 is CASTRGGPSGANVLTF. For the CDR3, the DNA is TGTGCCAGTACCCGGGGGGGACCCTCTGGGGCCAACGTCCTGACTTTC.

The chain combines TRBV11-3 with TRBJ1-2; D unclear. The CDR3 sequence is 9 residues long. The germline gives CDR1 SGHNT, CDR2 YENEEA. Trimming took off 5 bases at V and 7 bases at J, with 2 bases between the two ends. The CDR3 reads CASSLGYTF. Here the CDR3 DNA reads TGTGCCAGCAGCCTTGGCTACACCTTC.

The chain recombines TRBV10-3 with TRBJ1-3; D is perhaps TRBD1 (5 bases). Germline V CDR1 and CDR2: ENHRY, SYGVKD. Trimming took 6 bases from V and 8 from J, leaving 8 bases between them. This CDR3 region has 11 residues. The CDR3 here is CAISPGYTIYF. The CDR3 region has the DNA TGTGCCATCAGCCCAGGGTACACCATATATTTT.

This clone showed up just once. The chain combines TRBV6-6 with TRBJ2-7, with 9 bases lining up with TRBD1. CDR1 is MNHNY and CDR2 is SVGAGI in the germline V gene (reference sequence). The J segment lost 4 bases and the V segment lost 0 bases, leaving 4 bases of the junction unmatched. The CDR3 is 15 amino acids. The CDR3 loop is CASSYSGTGLYEQYF. In DNA, the CDR3 is TGTGCCAGCAGTTACTCGGGGACAGGGCTATACGAGCAGTACTTC.

The rearrangement uses TRBV21-1 and TRBJ2-7; the tabulated D call, TRBD1, remains unverified against the DNA. TRBV21-1 is listed as a pseudogene. This CDR3 has 16 amino acids. The CDR3: CASSKLLNRGMNEQYF. The CDR3 DNA reads as TGTGCCAGCAGCAAGTTGTTAAACAGGGGGATGAACGAGCAGTACTTC.

The gene calls are TRBV21-1 and TRBJ2-3; no DNA check was done on the table's D call, TRBD2. TRBV21-1 is shown as a pseudogene. The CDR3 loop spans 20 amino acids. Here the CDR3 reads CASSKRPPGRARPSTDTQYF. DNA for the CDR3: TGTGCCAGCAGCAAACGCCCCCCCGGGAGGGCACGCCCTAGCACAGATACGCAGTATTTT.

V usage is TRBV27 and J usage is TRBJ2-3, with 8 bases lining up with TRBD1. CDR1 is MNHEY, CDR2 SMNVEV, per germline (reference sequence). The CDR3 spans 15 residues. The junction had 11 bases not matched to a gene; V was cut back by 8 bases and J by 4 bases. CDR3 protein: CASGSPGGFADTQYF. The CDR3 region has the DNA TGTGCCAGCGGGTCCCCAGGGGGCTTCGCAGATACGCAGTATTTT.

The chain links TRBV15 to TRBJ1-5; 7 bases map to TRBD1. The V gene's germline CDR1 is LNHNV and CDR2 YYDKDF (reference sequence). V was clipped by 6 bases and J by 4 bases; unmatched bases: 9. The CDR3 runs 15 residues. The CDR3 is CATRELDRVNQPQHF. The CDR3 DNA follows: TGTGCCACCAGGGAGTTAGACAGGGTGAATCAGCCCCAGCATTTT. Full variable domain (missing parts from reference TRBV15 and TRBJ1-5): DAMVIQNPRYQVTQFGKPVTLSCSQTLNHNVMYWYQQKSSQAPKLLFHYYDKDFNNEADTPDNFQSRRPNTSFCFLDIRSPGLGDTAMYLCATRELDRVNQPQHFGDGTRLSIL.

DNA of the CDR3: TGCGCCAGCAGCGCACAGAACACTGAAGCTTTCTTT. This sequence encodes CASSAQNTEAFF. This chain joins TRBV5-1 and TRBJ1-1; D ambiguous. V gave up 4 bases and J gave up 1 base, with 5 bases separating them. CDR1 is SGHRS and CDR2 is YFSETQ in the germline V gene. The CDR3 has 12 amino acids.

J is TRBJ1-1 and V is TRBV19; D not certain. The CDR3 loop spans 20 amino acids. V was trimmed by 5 bases and J by 3 bases, leaving 31 bases between them. Germline V gene data show CDR1 as LNHDA and CDR2 as SQIVND (reference sequence). CDR3 region: CASSEGIRGVRRPLDTEAFF. In DNA, the CDR3 is TGTGCCAGTAGTGAAGGTATCCGGGGAGTCCGCCGACCTTTGGACACTGAAGCTTTCTTT. The variable domain in full, completed from reference TRBV19 and TRBJ1-1, reads DGGITQSPKYLFRKEGQNVTLSCEQNLNHDAMYWYRQDPGQGLRLIYYSQIVNDFQKGDIAEGYSVSREKKESFPLTVTSAQKNPTAFYLCASSEGIRGVRRPLDTEAFFGQGTRLTVV.

The chain is built from TRBV27 and TRBJ2-7, with 9 bases fitting TRBD2. The CDR3 length is 15 residues. V gave up 5 bases and J gave up 0 bases; unmatched junction bases: 5. Germline V gene sequence: CDR1 MNHEY, CDR2 SMNVEV (reference sequence). CDR3 sequence: CASSPGTSRSYEQYF. The CDR3 DNA sequence: TGTGCCAGCAGTCCCGGGACTAGCCGCTCCTACGAGCAGTACTTC.

This chain joins TRBV27 and TRBJ2-7, with D possibly being TRBD1 (5 bases). Trimming removed 5 bases from V and 2 bases from J, with 16 bases in between. The CDR3 is 15 amino acids. Looked up from germline, CDR1 is MNHEY and CDR2 is SMNVEV (reference sequence). Here the CDR3 DNA reads TGTGCCAGCAGTGATACAGGTGCCCCCGCCTACGAGCAGTACTTC. This encodes CASSDTGAPAYEQYF.